Shown below are 6 T cell receptor beta chains from a single sample sequenced in a study of blood T cell repertoires in COVID-19. Assay used: immunoSEQ multiplex PCR; TCRdb lists only in-frame clones, some missing. The table lists 120,000 or so clones, about 80% of them singletons, with 10% to 15% in the top ten. Sequencing was performed on peripheral blood. The receptor source for this set is a man in his fifties or sixties with acute or convalescent COVID-19.

This chain joins TRBV7-8 and TRBJ1-3; D is perhaps TRBD1 (5 bases). CDR1 SGHVS and CDR2 FQNEAQ come from the germline V gene. CDR3 length equals 13 residues. V was clipped by 2 bases and J by 4 bases, with 6 bases between them. The CDR3 spells CASSLPGGNTIYF. DNA for the CDR3: TGTGCCAGCAGCTTACCAGGGGGAAACACCATATATTTT.

This clone was counted a few times. The V gene is TRBV15, the J gene TRBJ2-7, with D perhaps matching TRBD2 (6 bases). This CDR3 has 16 amino acids. V was clipped by 0 bases and J by 2 bases, with 14 bases between them. Germline loops: CDR1 LNHNV, CDR2 YYDKDF (reference sequence). CDR3 coding DNA: TGTGCCACCAGCAGAGATTTGGGGGGTCAGACCTACGAGCAGTACTTC. Protein: CATSRDLGGQTYEQYF. The complete variable domain, with remaining parts taken from reference TRBV15 and TRBJ2-7, reads DAMVIQNPRYQVTQFGKPVTLSCSQTLNHNVMYWYQQKSSQAPKLLFHYYDKDFNNEADTPDNFQSRRPNTSFCFLDIRSPGLGDTAMYLCATSRDLGGQTYEQYFGPGTRLTVT.

The rearrangement uses TRBV28 and TRBJ1-5; no clear D gene. The CDR3 totals 14 residues. Trimming left V 2 bases short and J 3 bases short, with 8 bases between. Per germline, CDR1 MDHEN and CDR2 SYDVKM. The CDR3 coding sequence is TGTGCCAGCAGTTTAAGGAGGTACAATCAGCCCCAGCATTTT. It translates to CASSLRRYNQPQHF.

V usage is TRBV14 and J usage is TRBJ2-2, with 7 bases aligning to TRBD1. V gave up 0 bases and J gave up 6 bases; unmatched junction bases: 10. This CDR3 spans 17 amino acids. CDR1 and CDR2 from the germline V gene are SGHDN and FVKESK. The CDR3 loop reads CASSQDWGRGSPGELFF. The CDR3 nucleotides are TGTGCCAGCAGCCAAGATTGGGGCAGGGGGTCCCCCGGGGAGCTGTTTTTT.

With respect to this clone: Other DNA sequences in the same sample also yield this CDR3. The CDR3: CASSLVPGQENEQFF. In DNA form, the CDR3 reads TGCGCCAGCAGCTTGGTTCCAGGGCAGGAAAATGAGCAGTTCTTC. The genes are TRBV5-1 and TRBJ2-1, with a weak D call TRBD1 (5 bases). The ends were cut back, 0 bases at V and 7 bases at J, with 14 bases in the middle. CDR3 length: 15 residues. The germline V gene has CDR1 SGHRS and CDR2 YFSETQ.

The rearrangement uses TRBV28 and TRBJ2-7; 13 positions match TRBD2. V dropped 3 bases and J dropped 3; count of bases not matched to a gene: 5. The length of the CDR3 is 16 residues. CDR1 MDHEN and CDR2 SYDVKM come from the germline V gene. The CDR3 sequence is CASSFPTSGRSYEQYF. In nucleotides, the CDR3 is TGTGCCAGCAGTTTCCCGACTAGCGGGAGGAGCTACGAGCAGTACTTC.